This TCR beta chain is from a study of blood T cell repertoires in COVID-19. The assay was immunoSEQ multiplex PCR, and TCRdb's table has in-frame clones only and misses some. The profile shows some 180,000 clones, roughly 85% of them singletons. The study counted Cohort 3 donors as recovered given two negative PCRs, clearance, or symptom resolution. J was trimmed by 0 bases and V by 5 bases; bases with no gene match: 7. The CDR3 is 15 amino acids. Germline V CDR1 and CDR2: MNHEY, SVGAGI. This receptor was taken from a middle-aged man who had recovered from COVID-19. The sequenced material came from PBMCs or T cells enriched from blood (not recorded which). J is TRBJ2-7 and V is TRBV6-5; 7 nucleotides align to TRBD1. The CDR3 DNA reads TGTGCCAGCAGTACGGGGACAGAGAGCTCCTACGAGCAGTACTTC. This gives the protein CASSTGTESSYEQYF.